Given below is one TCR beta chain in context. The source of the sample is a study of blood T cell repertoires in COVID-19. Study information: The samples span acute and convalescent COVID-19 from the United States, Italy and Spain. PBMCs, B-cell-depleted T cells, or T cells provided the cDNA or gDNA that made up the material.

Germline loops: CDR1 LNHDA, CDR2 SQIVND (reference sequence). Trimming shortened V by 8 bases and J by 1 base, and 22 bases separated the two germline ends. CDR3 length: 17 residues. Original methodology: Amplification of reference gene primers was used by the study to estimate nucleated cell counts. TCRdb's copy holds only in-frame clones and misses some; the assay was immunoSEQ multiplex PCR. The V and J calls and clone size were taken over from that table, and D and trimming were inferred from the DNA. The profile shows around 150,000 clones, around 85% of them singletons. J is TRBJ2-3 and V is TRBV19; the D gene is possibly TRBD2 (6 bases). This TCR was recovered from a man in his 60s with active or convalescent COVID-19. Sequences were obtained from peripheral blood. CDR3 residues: CASSSRRAVAGTDTQYF. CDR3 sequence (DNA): TGTGCCAGTTCCTCAAGAAGGGCGGTAGCGGGCACAGATACGCAGTATTTT.